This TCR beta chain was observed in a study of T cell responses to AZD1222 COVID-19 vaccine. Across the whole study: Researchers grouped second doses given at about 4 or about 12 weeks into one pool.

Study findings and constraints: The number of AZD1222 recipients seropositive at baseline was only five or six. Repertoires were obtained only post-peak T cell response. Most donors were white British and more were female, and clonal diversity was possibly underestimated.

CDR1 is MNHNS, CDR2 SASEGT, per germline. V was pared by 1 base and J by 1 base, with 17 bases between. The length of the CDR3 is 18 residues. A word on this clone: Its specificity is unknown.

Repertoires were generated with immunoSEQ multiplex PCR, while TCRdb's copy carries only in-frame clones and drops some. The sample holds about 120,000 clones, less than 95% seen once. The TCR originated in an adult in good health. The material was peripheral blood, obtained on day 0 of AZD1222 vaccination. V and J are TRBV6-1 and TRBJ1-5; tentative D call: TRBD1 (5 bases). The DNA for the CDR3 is TGTGCCAGCAGTGAAGAAACAGGCCGCGGCTCGAGCAATCAGCCCCAGCATTTT. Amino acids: CASSEETGRGSSNQPQHF.